This T cell receptor beta chain originates from a study of CD4 T cell repertoires in COVID-19. Study-level information: After 10 days of IL-2 expansion, CFSE-low cells were relabeled and restimulated with other coronavirus spikes. Study-wide results and caveats: In SARS-CoV and/or HKU1 spike cultures, between roughly 6 and 25% of SARS-CoV-2 clonotypes reappeared.

The germline V gene has CDR1 MNHNS and CDR2 SASEGT. The CDR3 totals 11 residues. V shed 5 bases and J shed 3 bases, with 5 bases lying between them. Some clones are missing from TCRdb's copy, which holds only in-frame ones; the method was immunoSEQ multiplex PCR. The sample yields 20,000 to 25,000 clones, 80% to 90% seen once. Sequencing was done directly on freshly isolated, uncultured memory T cells. Turning to this clone: Its cognate antigen is unknown.

This TCR derives from a human donor who had COVID-19. The rearrangement uses TRBV6-1 and TRBJ2-7; unclear D gene. The sample in question was central memory CD4+ T cells from blood, obtained before the COVID-19 pandemic. The CDR3 coding sequence is TGTGCCAGCAGTTTAAACTACGAGCAGTACTTC. The encoded protein is CASSLNYEQYF.